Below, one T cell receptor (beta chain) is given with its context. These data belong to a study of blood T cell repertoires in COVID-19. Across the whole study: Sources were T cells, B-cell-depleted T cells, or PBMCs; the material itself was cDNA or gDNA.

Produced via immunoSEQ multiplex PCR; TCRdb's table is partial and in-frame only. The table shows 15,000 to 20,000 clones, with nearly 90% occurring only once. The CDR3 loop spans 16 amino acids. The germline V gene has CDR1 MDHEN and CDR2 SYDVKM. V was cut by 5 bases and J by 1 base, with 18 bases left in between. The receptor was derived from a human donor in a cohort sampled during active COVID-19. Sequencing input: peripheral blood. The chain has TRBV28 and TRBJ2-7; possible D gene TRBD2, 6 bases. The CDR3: CASSLLGGVGSYEQYF. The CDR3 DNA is TGTGCCAGCAGTCTCTTGGGGGGAGTCGGGTCCTACGAGCAGTACTTC.